Listed here are 32 T cell receptor beta chains from one sample, sequenced in a study of T cell responses to AZD1222 COVID-19 vaccine. TCRdb's table, derived via immunoSEQ multiplex PCR, lists solely in-frame clones and lacks some. The repertoire holds tens of thousands of clones, with more than 70% as singletons. Material: peripheral blood, obtained 28 days after the second dose of the MenACWY control vaccine. These receptors were obtained from an adult who received the MenACWY meningococcal vaccine as a control.

Here the CDR3 DNA reads TGTGCCAGCAGCGGGAACCGGGACAGGCATCTCTACGAGCAGTACTTC. It specifies CASSGNRDRHLYEQYF. This chain uses TRBV5-6 with TRBJ2-7; 8 positions agree with TRBD1. The J segment lost 3 bases and the V segment lost 4 bases, leaving 12 bases of the junction unmatched. This CDR3 has 16 residues. In germline, CDR1 is SGHDT, CDR2 YYEEEE.

V gene TRBV28 combines with J gene TRBJ1-1, with 10 bases lining up with TRBD1. This CDR3 has 13 residues. CDR1 and CDR2 from the germline V gene are MDHEN and SYDVKM. The V segment lost 6 bases and the J segment 11 bases; nucleotides outside the gene matches: 9. This CDR3 reads CASSLGDRGIAFF. The CDR3 DNA follows: TGTGCCAGCAGCCTAGGGGACAGGGGTATTGCTTTCTTT.

The chain links TRBV3-1 (or the pseudogene TRBV3-2) to TRBJ2-3, with 7 bases identical to TRBD2. Losses at the gene ends were 3 bases for V and 11 bases for J; bases not matched to a gene: 11. Germline V gives CDR1 LGHDT, CDR2 YNNKEL (reference sequence). This CDR3 has 14 amino acids. This chain's CDR3 is CASSQGGKVGGQYF. In DNA, the CDR3 is TGTGCCAGCAGCCAGGGAGGGAAAGTGGGAGGGCAGTATTTT.

This chain uses TRBV6-4 with TRBJ1-1; tentatively, D is TRBD1 (6 bases). The CDR3 spans 14 residues. Germline V gene lookup returns CDR1 MRHNA and CDR2 SNTAGT. Trimming pared 9 bases from V and 3 bases from J, leaving 17 bases between. The CDR3 sequence: CASRRGGQDTEAFF. The CDR3 DNA sequence: TGTGCCAGTCGACGGGGGGGGCAGGACACTGAAGCTTTCTTT.

The chain is built from TRBV11-2 and TRBJ2-7; D remains unclear. The CDR3 sequence is 15 residues long. V was pared by 4 bases and J by 0 bases, with 13 bases between. Germline CDR1 is SGHAT and CDR2 is FQNNGV. DNA for the CDR3: TGTGCCAGCAGCTCGCTCCGCGATACCTCCTACGAGCAGTACTTC. This codes for CASSSLRDTSYEQYF.

The J gene is TRBJ1-3, the V gene TRBV18; D remains unclear. The germline V gene has CDR1 KGHSH and CDR2 LQKENI. The CDR3 sequence is 15 residues long. V lost 3 bases to trimming and J lost 0 bases, with 9 bases between them. The CDR3: CASSPGLTSGNTIYF. The CDR3 coding sequence is TGTGCCAGCTCACCCGGACTGACCTCTGGAAACACCATATATTTT.

This chain joins TRBV5-1 and TRBJ1-6; D gene ambiguous. From germline, CDR1 is SGHRS and CDR2 YFSETQ. The CDR3 is 13 residues long. Trimming shortened V by 3 bases and J by 5 bases, and 6 bases separated the two germline ends. Here the CDR3 DNA reads TGCGCCAGCAGCTACGAGGATAATTCACCCCTCCACTTT. Translation gives CASSYEDNSPLHF.

There are a few counts of this clone. The sample carries other DNA sequences with the same CDR3. This chain joins TRBV29-1 and TRBJ2-5; 8 nucleotides agree with TRBD1. There are 12 residues in the CDR3. V lost 6 bases to trimming and J lost 3 bases; unmatched junction nucleotides: 3. CDR1 and CDR2 from the germline V gene are SQVTM and ANQGSEA. DNA for the CDR3: TGCAGCGTAGGACAGGGAGAAGAGACCCAGTACTTC. It translates to CSVGQGEETQYF.

The rearrangement joins TRBV7-6 to TRBJ1-1; D remains unclear. V lost 2 bases and J 1 base, leaving 8 bases between the germline ends. This CDR3 has 14 residues. Germline V CDR1 and CDR2: SGHVS, FNYEAQ. CDR3: CASSLSGRNTEAFF. As DNA, the CDR3 is TGTGCCAGCAGCTTATCCGGCAGGAACACTGAAGCTTTCTTT.

V gene TRBV11-3 combines with J gene TRBJ2-1, with TRBD2 matching 14 bases. Germline V gives CDR1 SGHNT, CDR2 YENEEA. After removal of 5 bases from V and 11 bases from J, the junction contained 11 bases not matched to a gene. CDR3 length equals 16 residues. CDR3 nucleotide sequence: TGTGCCAGCAGCCCGGGACTAGCGGGAGAGAGAATAAAGCAGTTCTTC. Its protein product is CASSPGLAGERIKQFF. Full variable domain (rest looked up from reference TRBV11-3 and TRBJ2-1): EAGVVQSPRYKIIEKKQPVAFWCNPISGHNTLYWYLQNLGQGPELLIRYENEEAVDDSQLPKDRFSAERLKGVDSTLKIQPAELGDSAVYLCASSPGLAGERIKQFFGPGTRLTVL.

The chain carries TRBV18 and TRBJ1-5, with TRBD1 identical over 10 bases. Germline CDR1 is KGHSH and CDR2 is LQKENI. With V trimmed by 2 bases and J by 5 bases, 6 bases remained unmatched. The CDR3 length is 16 residues. The CDR3 loop reads CASSPGVGQGYQPQHF. The CDR3 DNA reads as TGTGCCAGCTCACCAGGTGTGGGACAGGGGTATCAGCCCCAGCATTTT. The full variable domain, completed using reference TRBV18 and TRBJ1-5, is NAGVMQNPRHLVRRRGQEARLRCSPMKGHSHVYWYRQLPEEGLKFMVYLQKENIIDESGMPKERFSAEFPKEGPSILRIQQVVRGDSAAYFCASSPGVGQGYQPQHFGDGTRLSIL.

The chain couples TRBV9 to TRBJ2-7; 12 bases match TRBD2. V lost 4 bases, J lost 5 bases, and 7 bases stayed unmatched. Germline CDR1 and CDR2: SGDLS and YYNGEE. This CDR3 contains 15 residues. The CDR3 nucleotides are TGTGCCAGCAGCATTCTAGCGGGAGGGGGCGACGAGCAGTACTTC. This gives the protein CASSILAGGGDEQYF.

The chain combines TRBV7-3 with TRBJ2-6; a weak D match, TRBD2 (5 bases). V lost 4 bases, J lost 3 bases, and 7 bases lay in between. Per the germline V gene, CDR1 is SGHTA and CDR2 is FQGTGA. The CDR3 has 14 amino acids. CDR3 region: CASSSGGGANVLTF. CDR3 nucleotide sequence: TGTGCCAGCAGCTCAGGAGGTGGGGCCAACGTCCTGACTTTC. Full variable domain (remainder filled in from reference TRBV7-3 and TRBJ2-6): GAGVSQTPSNKVTEKGKYVELRCDPISGHTALYWYRQSLGQGPEFLIYFQGTGAADDSGLPNDRFFAVRPEGSVSTLKIQRTERGDSAVYLCASSSGGGANVLTFGAGSRLTVL.

This clone has only one observation. The V and J genes are TRBV5-1 and TRBJ1-2; D unclear. The CDR3 totals 17 residues. The ends were cut back, 5 bases at V and 0 bases at J, with 20 bases in the middle. The germline V gene encodes CDR1 SGHRS and CDR2 YFSETQ. DNA for the CDR3: TGCGCCAGCAGTGCCGAGATCAGAGTTGAAGCTAACTATGGCTACACCTTC. It yields the protein CASSAEIRVEANYGYTF.

The V and J genes are TRBV30 and TRBJ2-3; 8 bases agree with TRBD2. The CDR3 runs to 15 residues. Germline V gives CDR1 GTSNPN, CDR2 SVGIG (reference sequence). V was pared by 3 bases and J by 3 bases, with 8 bases of the junction left unmatched. The CDR3 reads CAWRSPGGVTDTQYF. DNA of the CDR3: TGTGCCTGGAGGTCACCCGGGGGGGTAACAGATACGCAGTATTTT.

The V gene is TRBV9, the J gene TRBJ2-1; 10 bases are a match to TRBD1. CDR3 length equals 14 residues. CDR1 is SGDLS, CDR2 YYNGEE, per germline. V was clipped by 4 bases and J by 5 bases; unmatched bases: 3. The CDR3 is CASSSGTGDNEQFF. The CDR3 DNA reads as TGTGCCAGCAGCTCCGGGACAGGGGACAATGAGCAGTTCTTC.

The chain joins TRBV7-8 to TRBJ2-7; unclear D gene. The V and J ends lost 3 bases and 5 bases respectively, with 11 bases between them. Germline V gene sequence: CDR1 SGHVS, CDR2 FQNEAQ. The CDR3 is 13 residues long. The CDR3 loop reads CASSFSGSDEQYF. CDR3 coding DNA: TGTGCCAGCAGCTTTTCCGGGTCTGACGAGCAGTACTTC.

V gene TRBV2 combines with J gene TRBJ2-3, with D possibly matching TRBD2 (6 bases). V was pared by 10 bases and J by 6 bases, with 17 bases between. The germline gives CDR1 SNHLY, CDR2 FYNNEI. The CDR3 sequence is 13 residues long. The CDR3 coding sequence is TGTGCCAACAGAAAAGGGGACTGGGATACGCAGTATTTT. Amino acid sequence: CANRKGDWDTQYF.

The CDR3 DNA reads TGTGCCAGCAGCCCGGTATCGACAGGGGCGGACACTGAAGCTTTCTTT. Its translation is CASSPVSTGADTEAFF. The chain employs TRBV7-9 and TRBJ1-1, with 8 nucleotides matching TRBD1. The CDR3 loop spans 16 amino acids. The germline CDR1 and CDR2 sequences are SEHNR and FQNEAQ (reference sequence). Trimming took 5 bases from V and 3 from J; bases not matched to a gene: 11.

The CDR3 sequence: CASSPPGQGGYGYTF. CDR3 coding DNA: TGTGCCAGCAGCCCGCCGGGACAGGGTGGCTATGGCTACACCTTC. The chain is built from TRBV7-9 and TRBJ1-2, with 9 bases that match TRBD1. The CDR3 runs 15 residues. V lost 5 bases and J lost 4; bases outside the gene matches: 8. Germline loops: CDR1 SEHNR, CDR2 FQNEAQ (reference sequence).

CDR3 sequence reads: CASSEMGGLANQPQHF. The CDR3 region has the DNA TGTGCCAGCAGTGAGATGGGAGGGTTGGCCAATCAGCCCCAGCATTTT. The J gene is TRBJ1-5, the V gene TRBV2; D is unresolved. CDR3 length: 16 residues. Trimming cost V 3 bases and J 3 bases, with 15 bases left between them. Germline V gene lookup returns CDR1 SNHLY and CDR2 FYNNEI.

The chain joins TRBV7-2 to TRBJ1-3, with D hard to call. The CDR3 length is 15 residues. The V end was cut by 5 bases, the J end by 2 bases, with 13 bases between. From germline, CDR1 is SGHTA and CDR2 FQGNSA. CDR3 in DNA: TGTGCCAGCAGCGAAAATTGGGGAGCTGGAAACACCATATATTTT. Amino acid sequence: CASSENWGAGNTIYF.

The rearrangement joins TRBV30 to TRBJ2-3, with 13 bases lining up with TRBD2. The V gene end was trimmed by 4 bases and the J gene end by 0 bases; junction bases not matched to a gene: 13. CDR1 is GTSNPN, CDR2 SVGIG, per germline (reference sequence). This CDR3 has 19 amino acids. The DNA of the CDR3 is TGTGCCTGGACCTCCCCCTGGACTAGCGGGGGATCTAGCACAGATACGCAGTATTTT. Translation: CAWTSPWTSGGSSTDTQYF.

The J gene is TRBJ1-2, the V gene TRBV9; D is undetermined. V was clipped by 4 bases and J by 0 bases, with 13 bases between them. The germline gives CDR1 SGDLS, CDR2 YYNGEE. This CDR3 spans 15 amino acids. In DNA form, the CDR3 reads TGTGCCAGCAGCCTAACCGGCGCCACTAACTATGGCTACACCTTC. As protein: CASSLTGATNYGYTF. Full variable domain (missing parts from reference TRBV9 and TRBJ1-2): DSGVTQTPKHLITATGQRVTLRCSPRSGDLSVYWYQQSLDQGLQFLIQYYNGEERAKGNILERFSAQQFPDLHSELNLSSLELGDSALYFCASSLTGATNYGYTFGSGTRLTVV.

V gene TRBV7-2 combines with J gene TRBJ2-2; 8 bases align to TRBD1. The CDR3 has 15 residues. Germline assignment: CDR1 SGHTA and CDR2 FQGNSA. V trimming: 5 bases; J trimming: 4 bases; junction bases outside the gene matches: 6. This CDR3 is CASSPQGVGTGELFF. The CDR3 DNA reads as TGTGCCAGCAGCCCACAGGGGGTCGGCACCGGGGAGCTGTTTTTT.

The V gene is TRBV12-3 or TRBV12-4, the J gene TRBJ2-7; D is ambiguous. V gave up 5 bases and J gave up 6 bases, with 11 bases separating them. This CDR3 has 12 amino acids. CDR3 in amino acids: CASSQVGFEQYF. In nucleotides, the CDR3 is TGTGCCAGCAGTCAGGTCGGATTCGAGCAGTACTTC.

CDR3 loop: CASSLAVQGDNSPLHF. The CDR3 nucleotides are TGCGCCAGCAGCTTGGCGGTACAGGGCGATAATTCACCCCTCCACTTT. This chain uses TRBV5-1 with TRBJ1-6; D is perhaps TRBD1 (6 bases). CDR1 and CDR2 from the germline V gene are SGHRS and YFSETQ. Trimming took 0 bases from V and 5 from J, leaving 12 bases between them. This CDR3 has 16 residues.

This CDR3 reads CASSYSGVSDSNQPQHF. CDR3 sequence (DNA): TGTGCCAGCAGTTACTCTGGCGTCTCGGATAGCAATCAGCCCCAGCATTTT. V and J are TRBV6-2 or TRBV6-3 and TRBJ1-5; D is undetermined. V was pared by 0 bases and J by 0 bases, with 12 bases between. Germline values: CDR1 MNHEY, CDR2 SVGEGT. CDR3 length equals 17 residues.

This chain joins TRBV6-2 or TRBV6-3 and TRBJ1-1; D might be TRBD1 (5 bases). Germline CDR1 is MNHEY and CDR2 is SVGEGT. This CDR3 is 14 amino acids long. Trimming cost V 0 bases and J 1 base, with 6 bases left between them. The CDR3 DNA reads TGTGCCAGCAGTTACTCGACAGCGAACACTGAAGCTTTCTTT. It yields the protein CASSYSTANTEAFF.

The rearrangement uses TRBV3-1 (or the pseudogene TRBV3-2) and TRBJ1-6; D is undetermined. V dropped 5 bases and J dropped 8 bases, with 10 bases sitting between them. The CDR3 runs to 13 residues. Germline V gives CDR1 LGHDT, CDR2 YNNKEL (reference sequence). The CDR3 sequence: CASSSEWDSPLHF. In nucleotides, the CDR3 is TGTGCCAGCAGCTCGGAGTGGGATTCACCCCTCCACTTT.

V and J are TRBV5-6 and TRBJ2-3; 10 bases are shared with TRBD2. Germline V gives CDR1 SGHDT, CDR2 YYEEEE. This CDR3 is 15 amino acids long. J was trimmed by 3 bases and V by 0 bases; bases with no gene match: 1. For the CDR3, the DNA is TGTGCCAGCAGCTTGGGTAGCGGGGGGACAGATACGCAGTATTTT. Translation gives CASSLGSGGTDTQYF.

The chain employs TRBV5-1 and TRBJ2-3; 8 nucleotides agree with TRBD1. The CDR3 is 20 amino acids. The J segment lost 5 bases and the V segment lost 4 bases, leaving 24 bases of the junction unmatched. Per germline, CDR1 SGHRS and CDR2 YFSETQ. The CDR3 bases are TGCGCCAGCAGCCCAGGGGGCATTCCGAGCGGAGCGGTTCTGGGAGATACGCAGTATTTT. It translates to CASSPGGIPSGAVLGDTQYF. The full variable domain, completed using reference TRBV5-1 and TRBJ2-3, is KAGVTQTPRYLIKTRGQQVTLSCSPISGHRSVSWYQQTPGQGLQFLFEYFSETQRNKGNFPGRFSGRQFSNSRSEMNVSTLELGDSALYLCASSPGGIPSGAVLGDTQYFGPGTRLTVL.